Each of the 20 T cell receptor beta chains below was sequenced from the same sample in a study of radiation and T cells in renal cell carcinoma. Indicated time point: blood 2 weeks post-SBRT. Treatment meaning: 15 Gy SBRT to primary tumor, nephrectomy 4 weeks later. Data came from immunoSEQ multiplex PCR; TCRdb stores just in-frame clones and leaves some out. Found here are around 130,000 clones, around nine tenths of them singletons; the top ten hold over 4.5%. Sample: blood, taken from a patient whose treatment included radiotherapy and nephrectomy. Receptors were obtained from a woman in her 70s with renal cell carcinoma.

This clone was picked up one time. The J gene is TRBJ1-1, the V gene TRBV18; D is unresolved. Germline values: CDR1 KGHSH, CDR2 LQKENI. This CDR3 is built from 18 residues. Trimming shortened V by 3 bases and J by 1 base, and 21 bases separated the two germline ends. The CDR3 reads CASSPPRVAAERNTEAFF. The CDR3 DNA reads TGTGCCAGCTCACCCCCAAGAGTGGCGGCGGAAAGGAACACTGAAGCTTTCTTT.

This chain connects TRBV5-1 to TRBJ1-1; possibly TRBD1 for D (5 bases). CDR3 length: 16 residues. V lost 0 bases and J lost 4, with 16 bases in between. CDR1 is SGHRS and CDR2 is YFSETQ in the germline V gene. This CDR3 reads CASSLGDRIFVTEAFF. The CDR3, as DNA: TGCGCCAGCAGCTTGGGGGACCGGATCTTCGTCACTGAAGCTTTCTTT. Full variable domain (outside the CDR3, taken from reference TRBV5-1 and TRBJ1-1): KAGVTQTPRYLIKTRGQQVTLSCSPISGHRSVSWYQQTPGQGLQFLFEYFSETQRNKGNFPGRFSGRQFSNSRSEMNVSTLELGDSALYLCASSLGDRIFVTEAFFGQGTRLTVV.

The chain couples TRBV19 to TRBJ1-5, with 8 bases matching TRBD1. CDR1 is LNHDA and CDR2 is SQIVND in the germline V gene (reference sequence). V dropped 5 bases and J dropped 2; count of bases not matched to a gene: 8. The CDR3 runs to 16 residues. In DNA form, the CDR3 reads TGTGCCAGTAGTCCTCGAGACAGGGGCCGCAATCAGCCCCAGCATTTT. Protein sequence: CASSPRDRGRNQPQHF.

This chain links TRBV11-2 with TRBJ1-2, with no clear D. Trimming left V 2 bases short and J 0 bases short, with 7 bases between. This CDR3 spans 14 amino acids. Germline V CDR1 and CDR2: SGHAT, FQNNGV. The CDR3 is CASSLSRANYGYTF. In nucleotides, the CDR3 is TGTGCCAGCAGCTTATCCCGGGCTAACTATGGCTACACCTTC.

The chain employs TRBV30 and TRBJ1-5; D not certain. CDR1 and CDR2 from the germline V gene are GTSNPN and SVGIG (reference sequence). Trimming left V 3 bases short and J 5 bases short, with 17 bases between. The CDR3 runs to 15 residues. Here the CDR3 DNA reads TGTGCCTGGAGCCTAAATCCCGGGATTTATCAGCCCCAGCATTTT. Residues: CAWSLNPGIYQPQHF.

This chain connects TRBV18 to TRBJ2-2; TRBD2 is a possible D gene (5 bases). The germline gives CDR1 KGHSH, CDR2 LQKENI. Trimming took 6 bases from V and 8 from J, leaving 10 bases between them. CDR3 length equals 12 residues. The CDR3 DNA reads TGTGCCAGCTCGCTACTAGTGGGGGAGCTGTTTTTT. Its translation is CASSLLVGELFF.

As for this clone: Additional DNA sequences in this sample encode the identical CDR3. The rearrangement uses TRBV19 and TRBJ1-3, with TRBD1 matching 9 bases. J lost 2 bases, V lost 6 bases, and 2 bases had no gene match. This CDR3 is built from 14 residues. Looked up from germline, CDR1 is LNHDA and CDR2 is SQIVND (reference sequence). CDR3 sequence (DNA): TGTGCCAGTAGCCGGGACAGGGCTGGAAACACCATATATTTT. This encodes CASSRDRAGNTIYF.

J is TRBJ2-1 and V is TRBV5-1, with 13 bases matching TRBD2. CDR1 and CDR2 (germline): SGHRS, YFSETQ. The CDR3 is 15 residues long. Unmatched junction bases numbered 3, after V lost 0 bases and J lost 9 bases. CDR3 bases: TGCGCCAGCAGCTTGGGACTAGCGGGGGGAGGTGAGCAGTTCTTC. Its protein product is CASSLGLAGGGEQFF.

The rearrangement uses TRBV28 and TRBJ2-7, with 9 bases aligning to TRBD2. The CDR3 totals 13 residues. Looked up from germline, CDR1 is MDHEN and CDR2 is SYDVKM. V shed 7 bases and J 4 bases; nucleotides not matched to a gene: 5. The CDR3 nucleotides are TGTGCCAGCATTGGGCTAGCGGGATACGAGCAGTACTTC. Residues: CASIGLAGYEQYF.

The chain employs TRBV27 and TRBJ1-6; weak D call: TRBD1 (5 bases). The CDR3 runs 18 residues. V was trimmed by 3 bases and J by 1 base, leaving 16 bases between them. Germline-derived CDR1 and CDR2 are MNHEY and SMNVEV (reference sequence). The CDR3 region has the DNA TGTGCCAGCAGTTTTCCCCGGGGGGGACGGTCCTATAATTCACCCCTCCACTTT. It codes for CASSFPRGGRSYNSPLHF.

The chain carries TRBV5-4 and TRBJ2-4; D could derive from TRBD1 or TRBD2 (5 bases each). There are 16 residues in the CDR3. The ends were cut back, 5 bases at V and 2 bases at J, with 17 bases in the middle. CDR1 and CDR2 from the germline V gene are SGHNT and YYREEE (reference sequence). The CDR3 bases are TGTGCCAGCAGTGGTGCGGTTGGGGGTACCAAAAACATTCAGTACTTC. Its protein is CASSGAVGGTKNIQYF.

J is TRBJ2-2 and V is TRBV6-5, with 7 bases matching TRBD2. Germline CDR1 is MNHEY and CDR2 is SVGAGI. V lost 2 bases, J lost 3 bases, and 6 bases stayed unmatched. This CDR3 is built from 16 residues. CDR3 protein: CASSYQLALDTGELFF. The CDR3 coding sequence is TGTGCCAGCAGTTACCAACTAGCGCTAGACACCGGGGAGCTGTTTTTT.

This clone was found a few times. The chain is built from TRBV30 and TRBJ1-1, with unresolved D. Germline assignment: CDR1 GTSNPN and CDR2 SVGIG (reference sequence). The CDR3 length is 13 residues. V lost 0 bases and J lost 0, with 5 bases in between. In DNA, the CDR3 is TGTGCCTGGAGTGTACTTATGAACACTGAAGCTTTCTTT. As protein: CAWSVLMNTEAFF.

The chain combines TRBV5-6 with TRBJ1-6, with D possibly being TRBD1 (5 bases). Deletions cut 4 bases from V and 5 bases from J, with 16 bases between. CDR3 size: 16 residues. The germline gives CDR1 SGHDT, CDR2 YYEEEE. As DNA, the CDR3 is TGTGCCAGCAGCCCATCTCGGAGGGGCCATAATTCACCCCTCCACTTT. Amino acid sequence: CASSPSRRGHNSPLHF. The full variable domain, completed using reference TRBV5-6 and TRBJ1-6, is DAGVTQSPTHLIKTRGQQVTLRCSPKSGHDTVSWYQQALGQGPQFIFQYYEEEERQRGNFPDRFSGHQFPNYSSELNVNALLLGDSALYLCASSPSRRGHNSPLHFGNGTRLTVT.

V usage is TRBV14 and J usage is TRBJ1-6, with D maybe TRBD1 (6 bases). Germline V gives CDR1 SGHDN, CDR2 FVKESK. Between the trimmed V and J ends, which lost 3 bases and 10 bases, there was a span of 16 bases. There are 15 residues in the CDR3. The CDR3 sequence: CASSQNTGWASPLHF. Here the CDR3 DNA reads TGTGCCAGCAGCCAGAATACAGGGTGGGCATCACCCCTCCACTTT.

V and J are TRBV27 and TRBJ1-2; possible D gene TRBD1, 5 bases. Per germline, CDR1 MNHEY and CDR2 SMNVEV (reference sequence). With 3 bases removed from V and 4 bases from J, the gap between germline ends came to 12 bases. CDR3 length equals 14 residues. The CDR3 DNA sequence: TGTGCCAGCAGTTTCGGTCAGGGCATCTATGGCTACACCTTC. Translating gives CASSFGQGIYGYTF.

The chain combines TRBV14 with TRBJ2-1; 8 bases fit TRBD2. Losses at the gene ends were 7 bases for V and 10 bases for J; bases not matched to a gene: 12. Germline lookup yields CDR1 SGHDN and CDR2 FVKESK. This CDR3 is 14 amino acids long. In DNA, the CDR3 is TGTGCCAGCACGCAAAAGCGGGGGACCGGGGAGCAGTTCTTC. Translated, it gives CASTQKRGTGEQFF.

The chain recombines TRBV11-2 with TRBJ1-2; weak D call: TRBD1 (5 bases). The CDR3 runs 15 residues. Germline V gives CDR1 SGHAT, CDR2 FQNNGV. V was trimmed by 0 bases and J by 7 bases, leaving 15 bases between them. The CDR3 loop is CASSLDRRGWGGYTF. CDR3 DNA sequence: TGTGCCAGCAGCTTAGACAGAAGGGGATGGGGTGGCTACACCTTC.

This chain links TRBV11-1 with TRBJ1-1, with D unclear. Trimming cost V 1 base and J 3 bases, with 12 bases left between them. The CDR3 runs to 15 residues. The germline CDR1 and CDR2 sequences are SGHAT and FQDESV (reference sequence). The CDR3 loop reads CASSLGRLMDTEAFF. The CDR3 DNA reads as TGTGCCAGCAGCTTAGGGAGACTGATGGACACTGAAGCTTTCTTT.

CDR3 DNA sequence: TGCAGCGTTGAGTTGATCCCCTCATCTACCGGTGGCTACACCTTC. The encoded protein is CSVELIPSSTGGYTF. The rearrangement links TRBV29-1 to TRBJ1-2; D is undetermined. Germline V gene sequence: CDR1 SQVTM, CDR2 ANQGSEA. The V gene lost 3 bases and the J gene lost 7 bases, with 21 bases spanning the gap. CDR3 length equals 15 residues.